The 2 T cell receptor beta chains presented below share a single source sample, sequenced in a study of T cell changes during pregnancy in multiple sclerosis (dated 2019 in TCRdb). Libraries came from the immunoSEQ multiplex PCR assay. TCRdb re-hosts the immuneACCESS table, in-frame sequences only. Its copies lack some clones; in the studies checked, an unresolved V gene accounts for under half of them, and the cause for the rest is not known. The sample records around 66,000 clones, 91% of which are singletons. The leading ten clones occupy 2% to 2.5% of the sample. Specimen: peripheral blood, collected in the third trimester of pregnancy. Receptors were obtained from a female donor in good health, enrolled as a control in a pregnancy study.

The sample holds one count of this clone. This chain uses TRBV11-3 with TRBJ2-2; 9 bases map to TRBD1. CDR1 is SGHNT, CDR2 YENEEA, per germline. The length of the CDR3 is 16 residues. V lost 5 bases and J lost 4; bases outside the gene matches: 8. CDR3 bases: TGTGCCAGCAGCCACAGGGACAGGGTGGCCACCGGGGAGCTGTTTTTT. Translating gives CASSHRDRVATGELFF. Full variable domain (outside the CDR3, taken from reference TRBV11-3 and TRBJ2-2): EAGVVQSPRYKIIEKKQPVAFWCNPISGHNTLYWYLQNLGQGPELLIRYENEEAVDDSQLPKDRFSAERLKGVDSTLKIQPAELGDSAVYLCASSHRDRVATGELFFGEGSRLTVL.

V and J are TRBV7-8 and TRBJ1-3; no clear D gene. CDR1 and CDR2 (germline): SGHVS, FQNEAQ. The CDR3 contains 15 residues. V dropped 1 base and J dropped 4 bases, with 11 bases sitting between them. Written as DNA, the CDR3 is TGTGCCAGCAGCTTAGGGGGAGTGGGGGGAAACACCATATATTTT. Protein: CASSLGGVGGNTIYF.